This TCR beta chain is from a study of T cell repertoires in cytomegalovirus infection. The overall study: CMV infection and matching HLA type were both indicated by public TCR beta signatures.

The CDR3 is 16 amino acids. Germline trimming cut 0 bases from V and 2 bases from J; bases unmatched to any gene: 7. Germline values: CDR1 DFQATT, CDR2 SNEGSKA (reference sequence). In TCRdb, the reads were re-called with MiXCR into one record per CDR3 protein. In the table there are roughly 150,000 distinct CDR3 sequences, over 15% of which are singletons. This chain uses TRBV20-1 with TRBJ2-1; TRBD1 matches at 7 bases. The sample comprised CD8+ T cells from PBMCs. This TCR came from a human donor in good health (CMV status not recorded). Some clones in this sample may be carry-over from other donors' samples. CDR3 amino acids: CSARDHRGPAYNEQFF. DNA for the CDR3: TGCAGTGCTAGAGATCACAGGGGACCCGCCTACAATGAGCAGTTCTTC.